These T cell receptor beta chains were read from a single sample in a study of cytomegalovirus exposure and HLA in healthy donors. The assay was immunoSEQ multiplex PCR, and TCRdb's table has in-frame clones only and misses some. Of under 200,000 clones listed, around two thirds are singletons. The sequenced sample was PBMCs. Receptors originate from a man between 40 and 49 years old in good health and CMV-seronegative. Both conserved end residues are trimmed from each CDR3.

cdr3_length,v_call,cdr3_aa
11,TRBV9,ASSVDADNEQF
14,TRBV5-1,ASSRGRGDRTDTQY
13,TRBV5-4,ASTARGGTNEKLF
11,TRBV29-1,SVCRALGHEQY
12,TRBV6-1,ASRDRGSNQPQH
11,TRBV7-9,SSSRESLGRAF
14,TRBV10-3,AISGILAGGQETQY
15,TRBV2,ASRGPSGGLGQETQY
13,TRBV5-1,ASSSAEVAKNIQY
14,TRBV7-2,ASSTRTGRPYNEQF
12,TRBV5-1,ASSSGQGVHEQY
11,TRBV6-1,ASSEPGAYEQY
13,TRBV4-1,ASSLREGDYNEQF
8,TRBV29-1,SARSGKLF
11,TRBV7-2,ASSLVSSYEQY
13,TRBV19,ASSTHSSGANVLT
13,TRBV28,ASSSTGSSNQPQH
12,TRBV5-1,ASSPRQGRNTIY
12,TRBV6-1,ASRRDMNTGELF
12,TRBV19,ASSMIQGIEKLF
14,TRBV5-4,ASSTSGGAERDTQY
14,TRBV5-1,ASSLAQRAGQETQY
14,TRBV6-1,ASSGQTLVSTDTQY
15,TRBV2,ASSPSIAGGYLDTQY
13,TRBV7-6,ASTISAGLYNEQF
14,TRBV7-9,SSSSTITGPGDEQF
11,TRBV6-5,ASSVSGWTPQH
13,TRBV7-9,SSSLTGLAGDEQY
13,TRBV27,ASSFGSGITDTQY
12,TRBV5-1,ASRKGTGMSEQY
13,TRBV11-2,ASSLGGTRNTEAF
13,TRBV30,AWIPQGWRTDTQY
13,TRBV11-2,ASSLASGVYNEQF
13,TRBV11-3,ASSSRGGNTGELF
13,TRBV18,ASSPVGTPNTEAF
12,TRBV5-5,ASSSRAGAETQY
15,TRBV7-9,ASSSTAGHVANYGYT
11,TRBV7-8,ASSLTGTGELF
12,TRBV11-3,ASSSRDITGELF
15,TRBV21-1,ASSKVGGLTGANVLT
14,TRBV18,ASSPRQGQGAYEQY
14,TRBV4-1,ASSQLLAGGAYEQY
11,TRBV10-2,ASSEQGGTEAF
16,TRBV7-2,ASSLGLAGGGKWDTQY
12,TRBV28,ATGSGQGVYGYT
12,TRBV18,ASSPSGDPNEQF
13,TRBV6-5,ASSRWTSGTGELF
12,TRBV6-1,ASSLEGAYTEAF
11,TRBV19,ASRTVAGNTIY